The 13 T cell receptor beta chains presented below share a single source sample, sequenced in a study of identical twins. One entry per CDR3 protein results from TCRdb running MiXCR on the 5' RACE reads. The repertoire holds 1,800,000 or so distinct CDR3 sequences, with roughly 35% as singletons. The sequenced material came from cord blood. The receptors here all came from a newborn girl in good health.

The chain employs TRBV12-3 or TRBV12-4 and TRBJ1-1; unclear D gene. Between the trimmed V and J ends, which lost 6 bases and 11 bases, there was a span of 16 bases. The CDR3 runs 12 residues. CDR3 region: CASSSTPSGAFF. The CDR3, as DNA: TGTGCCAGCAGCTCGACTCCTTCGGGGGCTTTCTTT.

With respect to this clonotype: A much larger clonotype is one base distant, so this may be a read error. V is TRBV3-1 and J is TRBJ2-3; D uncertain. CDR1 is LGHDT and CDR2 is YNNKEL in the germline V gene (reference sequence). The CDR3 has 12 amino acids. This CDR3 is CASSQETLTRYF. Written as DNA, the CDR3 is TGTGCCAGCAGCCAAGAGACACTAACGCGGTATTTT.

Concerning this clonotype itself: This may arise from a read error, as a much more abundant clone is one base away. V gene TRBV7-2 combines with J gene TRBJ1-2, with a possible D match to TRBD1 (5 bases). Germline CDR1 reads SGHTA; CDR2 reads FQGNSA. This CDR3 contains 13 residues. The CDR3 bases are TGTGCCAGCAGCTTCGCGGGGACCTATGTCTACACCTTC. Amino acids: CASSFAGTYVYTF. The full variable domain, in which reference TRBV7-2 and TRBJ1-2 provide the parts outside the CDR3, is GAGVSQSPSNKVTEKGKDVELRCDPISGHTALYWYRQSLGQGLEFLIYFQGNSAPDKSGLPSDRFSAERTGGSVSTLTIQRTQQEDSAVYLCASSFAGTYVYTFGSGTRLTVV.

This clonotype was observed a few times. The chain links TRBV6-5 to TRBJ2-7; TRBD2 matches 12 bases. After removal of 4 bases from V and 5 bases from J, the junction contained 18 bases not matched to a gene. The CDR3 sequence is 19 residues long. CDR1 MNHEY and CDR2 SVGAGI come from the germline V gene. CDR3 loop: CASSSSGTGLLAGGDEQYF. DNA for the CDR3: TGTGCCAGCAGTTCGTCCGGGACAGGGTTACTAGCGGGAGGTGACGAGCAGTACTTC.

CDR3 region: CASSQSGVILGNEQFF. CDR3 sequence (DNA): TGCGCCAGCAGCCAGTCGGGTGTTATACTGGGGAATGAGCAGTTCTTC. This chain connects TRBV4-1 to TRBJ2-1; D unclear. V was cut by 3 bases and J by 7 bases, with 19 bases left in between. The CDR3 contains 16 residues. The germline gives CDR1 MGHRA, CDR2 YSYEKL.

In its sample, this clonotype was seen a few times. The V and J genes are TRBV10-3 and TRBJ1-2; unclear D gene. V was clipped by 5 bases and J by 3 bases, with 10 bases between them. Per germline, CDR1 ENHRY and CDR2 SYGVKD. This CDR3 spans 13 amino acids. DNA of the CDR3: TGTGCCATCAGTATCTTCGAGGACTATGGCTACACCTTC. This translates into CAISIFEDYGYTF.

DNA of the CDR3: TGCGCCAGCAGCTTGGATGGCATCCCCAATCAGCCCCAGCATTTT. Translation gives CASSLDGIPNQPQHF. The rearrangement uses TRBV5-1 and TRBJ1-5; D is undetermined. V was clipped by 0 bases and J by 3 bases, with 10 bases between them. Germline lookup yields CDR1 SGHRS and CDR2 YFSETQ. This CDR3 is 15 amino acids long.

The V and J genes are TRBV20-1 and TRBJ2-7; D may be TRBD1 (6 bases). Germline values: CDR1 DFQATT, CDR2 SNEGSKA (reference sequence). Trimming took 1 base from V and 2 from J, leaving 12 bases between them. CDR3 length: 14 amino acids. DNA of the CDR3: TGCAGTGCTAGAGTGACAGGCCCACCCTACGAGCAGTACTTC. Translation: CSARVTGPPYEQYF.

As to this clonotype: This may stem from a read error, because a much larger clone lies one nucleotide away. The chain couples TRBV5-1 to TRBJ1-4; 8 nucleotides line up with TRBD1. Trimming removed 4 bases from V and 6 bases from J; junction bases left unmatched: 8. Germline V CDR1 and CDR2: SGHRS, YFSETQ. This CDR3 has 15 residues. In nucleotides, the CDR3 is TGCGCCAGCAGCGTCGGACAGGGACATGATGAAAAACTGTTTTTT. This sequence encodes CASSVGQGHDEKLFF.

The CDR3 loop is CASRSGGAFTEQFF. CDR3 in DNA: TGTGCCAGCAGGTCCGGGGGAGCCTTTACTGAGCAGTTCTTC. V and J are TRBV2 and TRBJ2-1, with D perhaps TRBD2 (6 bases). V gave up 6 bases and J gave up 9 bases, with 18 bases separating them. The CDR3 spans 14 residues. In germline, CDR1 is SNHLY, CDR2 FYNNEI.

The chain combines TRBV7-2 with TRBJ2-5; D gene uncertain. The CDR3 has 11 residues. The V gene's germline CDR1 is SGHTA and CDR2 FQGNSA. V lost 7 bases and J lost 11, with 14 bases in between. For the CDR3, the DNA is TGTGCCAGCACTTCAGATAATGAGCAGTACTTC. As protein: CASTSDNEQYF.

The J gene is TRBJ2-1, the V gene TRBV12-3 or TRBV12-4, with TRBD1 as a possible D gene (6 bases). V was clipped by 3 bases and J by 9 bases, with 18 bases between them. The CDR3 runs 15 residues. The CDR3 DNA reads as TGTGCCAGCAGTTTGACGTCAGGGGTAGGGATTGAGCAGTTCTTC. This gives the protein CASSLTSGVGIEQFF.

The V call is TRBV30, the J call TRBJ2-5; 9 bases are a match to TRBD1. The J call is uncertain, as TRBJ2-7 better fits the DNA end. CDR1 is GTSNPN, CDR2 SVGIG, per germline (reference sequence). This CDR3 spans 14 amino acids. The CDR3 DNA reads TGTGCCTGGAGTGCTGGGACAGGGCCGTACGAGCAGTACTTC. It is translated as CAWSAGTGPYEQYF.